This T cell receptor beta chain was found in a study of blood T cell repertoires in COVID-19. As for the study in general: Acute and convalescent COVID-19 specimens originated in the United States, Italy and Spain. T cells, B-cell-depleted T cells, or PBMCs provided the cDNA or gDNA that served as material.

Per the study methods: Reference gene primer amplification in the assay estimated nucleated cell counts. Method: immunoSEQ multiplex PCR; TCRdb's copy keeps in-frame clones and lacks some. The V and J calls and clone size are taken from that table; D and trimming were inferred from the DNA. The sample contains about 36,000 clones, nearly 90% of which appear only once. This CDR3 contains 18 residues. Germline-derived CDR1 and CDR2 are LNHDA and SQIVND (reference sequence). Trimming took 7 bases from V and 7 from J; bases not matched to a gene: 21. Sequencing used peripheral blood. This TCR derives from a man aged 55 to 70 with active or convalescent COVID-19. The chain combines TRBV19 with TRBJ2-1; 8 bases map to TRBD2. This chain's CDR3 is CASNSLSGGGSQRNEQFF. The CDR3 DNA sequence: TGTGCCAGTAATTCCTTAAGCGGGGGCGGGTCCCAGCGGAATGAGCAGTTCTTC.